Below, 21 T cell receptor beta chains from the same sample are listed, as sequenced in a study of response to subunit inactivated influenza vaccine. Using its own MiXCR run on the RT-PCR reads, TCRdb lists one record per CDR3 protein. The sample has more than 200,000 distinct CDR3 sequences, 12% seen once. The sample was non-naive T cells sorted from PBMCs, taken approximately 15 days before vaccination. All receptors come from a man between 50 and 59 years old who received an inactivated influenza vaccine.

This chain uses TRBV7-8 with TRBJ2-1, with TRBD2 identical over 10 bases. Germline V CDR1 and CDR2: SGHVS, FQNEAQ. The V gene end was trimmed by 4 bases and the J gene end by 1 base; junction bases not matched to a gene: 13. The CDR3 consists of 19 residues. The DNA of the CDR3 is TGTGCCAGCAGCTCCCGGGAGCGGGGGGGCCGATGGTCCTACAATGAGCAGTTCTTC. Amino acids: CASSSRERGGRWSYNEQFF.

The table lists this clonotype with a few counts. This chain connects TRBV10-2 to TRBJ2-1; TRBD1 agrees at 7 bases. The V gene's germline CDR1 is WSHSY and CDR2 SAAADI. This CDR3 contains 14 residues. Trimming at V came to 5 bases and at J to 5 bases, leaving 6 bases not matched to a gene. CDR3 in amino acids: CASSHRDRHNEQFF. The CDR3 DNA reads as TGCGCCAGCAGTCACCGGGACAGACACAATGAGCAGTTCTTC.

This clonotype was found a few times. The DNA of the CDR3 is TGTGCCAGCAGTTTATCAGGGGTTCGTTTCACTCAGCCCCAGCATTTT. This codes for CASSLSGVRFTQPQHF. V gene TRBV12-3 or TRBV12-4 combines with J gene TRBJ1-5; tentative D call: TRBD1 (6 bases). With 2 bases removed from V and 6 bases from J, the gap between germline ends came to 17 bases. The CDR3 runs 16 residues.

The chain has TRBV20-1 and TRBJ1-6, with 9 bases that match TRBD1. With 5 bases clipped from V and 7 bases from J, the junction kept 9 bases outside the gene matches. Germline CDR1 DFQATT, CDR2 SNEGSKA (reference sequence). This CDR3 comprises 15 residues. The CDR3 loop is CSALTGGARNSPLHF. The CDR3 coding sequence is TGCAGTGCTCTAACAGGGGGCGCAAGGAATTCACCCCTCCACTTT.

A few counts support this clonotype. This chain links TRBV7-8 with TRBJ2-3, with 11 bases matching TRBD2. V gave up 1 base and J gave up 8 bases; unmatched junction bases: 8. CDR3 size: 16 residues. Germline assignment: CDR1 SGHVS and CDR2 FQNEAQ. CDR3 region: CASSLGLAGTHSTQYF. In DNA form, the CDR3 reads TGTGCCAGCAGCTTAGGACTAGCGGGGACGCATAGTACGCAGTATTTT.

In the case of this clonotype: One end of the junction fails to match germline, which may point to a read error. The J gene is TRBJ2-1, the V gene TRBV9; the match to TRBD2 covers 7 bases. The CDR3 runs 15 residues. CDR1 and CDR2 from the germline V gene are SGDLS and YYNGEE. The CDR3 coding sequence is TGTGCCAGCAGCGTAGGCGGGAGCTCCTACAATGAGCACTTCTTC. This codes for CASSVGGSSYNEHFF.

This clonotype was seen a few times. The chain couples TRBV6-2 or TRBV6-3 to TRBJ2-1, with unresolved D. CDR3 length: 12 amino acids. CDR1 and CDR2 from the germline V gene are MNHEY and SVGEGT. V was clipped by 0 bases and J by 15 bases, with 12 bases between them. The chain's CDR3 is CASSYSRSPGFF. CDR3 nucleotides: TGTGCCAGCAGTTACTCGCGGTCCCCCGGGTTCTTC.

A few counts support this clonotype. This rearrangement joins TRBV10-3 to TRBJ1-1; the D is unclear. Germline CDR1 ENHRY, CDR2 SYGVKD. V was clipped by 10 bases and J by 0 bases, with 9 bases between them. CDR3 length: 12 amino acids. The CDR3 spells CATKNMNTEAFF. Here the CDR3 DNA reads TGTGCCACCAAGAACATGAACACTGAAGCTTTCTTT.

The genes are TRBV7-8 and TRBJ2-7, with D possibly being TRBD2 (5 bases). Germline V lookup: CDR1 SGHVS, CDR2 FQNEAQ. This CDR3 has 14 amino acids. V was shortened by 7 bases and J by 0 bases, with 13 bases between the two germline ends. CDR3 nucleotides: TGTGCCAGCACCGAGTCGGGGAGCTCCTACGAGCAGTACTTC. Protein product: CASTESGSSYEQYF.

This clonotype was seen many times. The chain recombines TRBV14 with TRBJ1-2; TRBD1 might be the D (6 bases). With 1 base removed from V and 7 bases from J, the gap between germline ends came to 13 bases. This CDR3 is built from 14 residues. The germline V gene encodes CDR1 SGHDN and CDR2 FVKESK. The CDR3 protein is CASSQVTGQLGYTF. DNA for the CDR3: TGTGCCAGCAGCCAAGTGACTGGACAGCTTGGCTACACCTTC.

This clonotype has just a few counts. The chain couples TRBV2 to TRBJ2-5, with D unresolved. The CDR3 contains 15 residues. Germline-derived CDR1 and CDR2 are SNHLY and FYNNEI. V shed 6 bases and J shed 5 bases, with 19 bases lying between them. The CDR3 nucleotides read TGTGCCAGCAGCCCCCCCGTGGGCATAGGGGAGACCCAGTACTTC. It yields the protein CASSPPVGIGETQYF.

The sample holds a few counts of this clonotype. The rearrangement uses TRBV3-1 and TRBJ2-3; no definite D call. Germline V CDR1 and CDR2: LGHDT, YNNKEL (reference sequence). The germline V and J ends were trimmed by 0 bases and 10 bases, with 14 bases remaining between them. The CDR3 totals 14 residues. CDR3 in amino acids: CASSQDPETPSQYF. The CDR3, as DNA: TGTGCCAGCAGCCAAGATCCGGAGACCCCTTCGCAGTATTTT.

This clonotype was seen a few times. DNA of the CDR3: TGCAGCGTTGAAGAACCCAAATCGGGCGACGAGCAGTACTTC. It specifies CSVEEPKSGDEQYF. The gene calls are TRBV29-1 and TRBJ2-7; D is unclear. Deletions cut 0 bases from V and 5 bases from J, with 14 bases between. CDR3 length equals 14 residues. CDR1 and CDR2 from the germline V gene are SQVTM and ANQGSEA.

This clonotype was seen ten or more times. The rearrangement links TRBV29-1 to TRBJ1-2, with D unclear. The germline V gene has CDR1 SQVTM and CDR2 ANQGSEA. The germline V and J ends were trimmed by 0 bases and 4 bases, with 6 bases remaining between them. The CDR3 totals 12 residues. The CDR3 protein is CSVEDRIYGYTF. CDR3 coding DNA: TGCAGCGTTGAAGACCGGATCTATGGCTACACCTTC.

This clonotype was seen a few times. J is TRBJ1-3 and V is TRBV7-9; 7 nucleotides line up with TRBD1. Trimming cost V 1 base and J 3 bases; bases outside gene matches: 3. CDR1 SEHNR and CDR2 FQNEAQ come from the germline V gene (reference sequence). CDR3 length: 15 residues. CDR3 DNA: TGTGCCAGCAGCTTAGGAGGGGGCAATGGAAACACCATATATTTT. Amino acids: CASSLGGGNGNTIYF.

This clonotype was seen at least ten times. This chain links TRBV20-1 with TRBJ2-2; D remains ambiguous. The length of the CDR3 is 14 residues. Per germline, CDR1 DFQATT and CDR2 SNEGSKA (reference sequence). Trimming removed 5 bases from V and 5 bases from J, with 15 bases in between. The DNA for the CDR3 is TGCAGTGCTTACCCCCAGCGTCAAACCGGGGAGCTGTTTTTT. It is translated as CSAYPQRQTGELFF.

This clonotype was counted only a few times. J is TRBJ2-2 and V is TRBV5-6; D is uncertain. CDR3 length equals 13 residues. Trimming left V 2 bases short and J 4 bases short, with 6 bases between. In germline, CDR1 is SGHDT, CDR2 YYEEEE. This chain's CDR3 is CASSLRVTGELFF. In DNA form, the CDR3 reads TGTGCCAGCAGCTTAAGGGTCACCGGGGAGCTGTTTTTT.

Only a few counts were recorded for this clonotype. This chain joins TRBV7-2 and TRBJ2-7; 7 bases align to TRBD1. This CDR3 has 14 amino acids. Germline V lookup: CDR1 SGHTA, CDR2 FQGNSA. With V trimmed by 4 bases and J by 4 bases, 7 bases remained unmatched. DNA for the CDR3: TGTGCCAGCAGCTACGACAGGGACGGATACGAGCAGTACTTC. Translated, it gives CASSYDRDGYEQYF.

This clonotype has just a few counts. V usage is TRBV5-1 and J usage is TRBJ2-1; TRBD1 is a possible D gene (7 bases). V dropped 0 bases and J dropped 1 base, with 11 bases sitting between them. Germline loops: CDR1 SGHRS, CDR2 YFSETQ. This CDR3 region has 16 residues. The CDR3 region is CASSLGAGGSYNEQFF. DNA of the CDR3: TGCGCCAGCAGCTTGGGGGCAGGGGGGTCCTACAATGAGCAGTTCTTC.

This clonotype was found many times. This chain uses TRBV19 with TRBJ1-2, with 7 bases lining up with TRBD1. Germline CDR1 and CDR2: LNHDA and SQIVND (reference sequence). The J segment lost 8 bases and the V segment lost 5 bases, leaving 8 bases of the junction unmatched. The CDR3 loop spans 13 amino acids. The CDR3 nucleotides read TGTGCCAGTAGTCCCCGACAGGGAGACGGCTACACCTTC. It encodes CASSPRQGDGYTF.

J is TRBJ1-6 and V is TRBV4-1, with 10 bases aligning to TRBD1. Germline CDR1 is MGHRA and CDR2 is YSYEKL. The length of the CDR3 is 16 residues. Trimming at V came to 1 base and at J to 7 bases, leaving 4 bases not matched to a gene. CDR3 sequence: CASSQGSDRGNSPLHF. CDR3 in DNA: TGCGCCAGCAGCCAAGGGTCGGACAGGGGGAATTCACCCCTCCACTTT.